This T cell receptor beta chain came from a study of blood T cell repertoires in COVID-19. Across the whole study: Samples taken during acute and convalescent COVID-19 were collected in the United States, Italy and Spain. From T cells, B-cell-depleted T cells, or PBMCs came the material, which was cDNA or gDNA.

Sequenced by immunoSEQ multiplex PCR; TCRdb stores in-frame clones only, minus some. This table has a few hundred thousand clones, roughly nine tenths appearing once. Trimming left V 3 bases short and J 6 bases short, with 17 bases between. CDR3 size: 15 residues. Germline V gives CDR1 MNHNS, CDR2 SASEGT. Participants, about 18 to 100 years old, spanned fewer than 30 US areas. What was sequenced was PBMCs or T cells enriched from blood (not recorded which). This receptor was obtained from a human donor in a cohort exposed to, infected with or recovered from COVID-19 (not recorded which). The donor label of this sample is uncertain. This chain connects TRBV6-1 to TRBJ1-1, with D unclear. The CDR3 loop reads CASSDRRAGGAEAFF. The DNA for the CDR3 is TGTGCCAGCAGTGATAGGAGGGCGGGAGGAGCTGAAGCTTTCTTT.